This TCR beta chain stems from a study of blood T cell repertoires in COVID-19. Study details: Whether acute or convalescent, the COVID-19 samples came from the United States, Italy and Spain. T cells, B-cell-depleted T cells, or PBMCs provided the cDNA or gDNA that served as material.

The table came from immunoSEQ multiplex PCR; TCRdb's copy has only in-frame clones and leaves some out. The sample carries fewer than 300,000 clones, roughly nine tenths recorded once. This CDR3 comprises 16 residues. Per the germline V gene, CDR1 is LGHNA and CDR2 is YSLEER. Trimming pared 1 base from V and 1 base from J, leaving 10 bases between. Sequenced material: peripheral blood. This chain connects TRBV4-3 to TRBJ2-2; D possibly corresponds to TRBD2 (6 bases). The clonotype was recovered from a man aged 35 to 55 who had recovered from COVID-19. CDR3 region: CASSQGTTENTGELFF. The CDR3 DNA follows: TGCGCCAGCAGCCAAGGGACTACGGAGAACACCGGGGAGCTGTTTTTT.